Listed below are T cell receptor beta chains from one sample, sequenced in a study of blood T cell repertoires in COVID-19. Sequencing was performed with immunoSEQ multiplex PCR; in TCRdb, only in-frame clones are kept and a portion is missing. Of 300,000 to 450,000 clones detected, about 87% appear once; the ten largest clones hold about 10%. The material sequenced was peripheral blood. Receptors were obtained from a woman aged 25 to 39 with COVID-19, enrolled during active disease. Both conserved end residues are trimmed from each CDR3. D genes are given only for firm matches.

>TRBJ2-7|TRBD1|TRBV11-2
ASSRDRGYTYEQY
>TRBJ2-1|NA|TRBV18
ASSPARGNEQF
>TRBJ1-5|NA|TRBV5-1
ASSLDAGSRSQH
>TRBJ2-3|TRBD2|TRBV11-2
ASSPSGIGTDTQY
>TRBJ2-2|TRBD1|TRBV10-2
AGRTGDTGELF
>TRBJ2-7|NA|TRBV9
ASSVGRAYEQY
>TRBJ1-6|TRBD1|TRBV19
ASSWGTGVSPLH
>TRBJ2-7|TRBD1|TRBV5-4
ASSSYRQGAYEQY
>TRBJ2-1|NA|TRBV4-1
ASSQAPADEQF
>TRBJ2-5|NA|TRBV5-4
ASSFRGEETQY
>TRBJ1-2|NA|TRBV3-1/TRBV3-2
ASSQDSRYGYT
>TRBJ2-4|NA|TRBV10-2
ASSEGAVQY
>TRBJ1-4|NA|TRBV12-5
KGGTLGEKLF
>TRBJ2-7|NA|TRBV3-1/TRBV3-2
ASSQSSLQQY
>TRBJ2-3|TRBD2|TRBV4-3
ASSQGLAGGDTQY
>TRBJ2-7|TRBD1|TRBV11-2
ASSPGTGRTPYEQY
>TRBJ2-3|TRBD2|TRBV7-9
ASSSGLAASTDTQY
>TRBJ2-1|NA|TRBV6-5
ASSYVNLVDEQF
>TRBJ2-2|TRBD2|TRBV24-1
ATGGDSTGELF
>TRBJ2-3|TRBD2|TRBV2
ASTTSGPRGDTQY
>TRBJ1-1|NA|TRBV10-1
ASNGWGMNTEAF
>TRBJ1-6|NA|TRBV30
AWSLNRVGSPLH
>TRBJ1-2|TRBD1|TRBV5-4
ASSDRDRFIYGYT
>TRBJ2-1|TRBD2|TRBV2
ASSDGLALNEQF
>TRBJ2-1|TRBD2|TRBV5-1
ASSPSGTSGMNEQF
>TRBJ1-1|TRBD1|TRBV7-9
ASSTGQLMNTEAF
>TRBJ1-2|NA|TRBV9
ASSDRANYGYT
>TRBJ1-6|NA|TRBV16
ASSQLMENSPLH
>TRBJ1-6|NA|TRBV28
ASSPRVISPLH
>TRBJ1-2|NA|TRBV29-1
SVEEMGSYGYT
>TRBJ2-5|NA|TRBV7-2
ASSLRDRIGETQY
>TRBJ2-2|TRBD2|TRBV7-9
ASSPSASGSGELF
>TRBJ1-1|TRBD1|TRBV11-2
ASRPTGGLNTEAF
>TRBJ1-6|NA|TRBV7-8
ASSLLMARGANNSPLH
>TRBJ2-1|NA|TRBV4-1
ASSQPKGGESYNEQF
>TRBJ2-1|TRBD1|TRBV2
ASRDRGPEQF
>TRBJ1-1|TRBD1|TRBV28
ASSSGQSGEAF
>TRBJ2-2|NA|TRBV19
ASSIDLVRAGTGELF
>TRBJ1-5|TRBD1|TRBV9
ASSATGNSNQPQH
>TRBJ2-2|NA|TRBV7-2
ASSLAGGDTGELF
>TRBJ2-7|TRBD1|TRBV7-7
ASSSGQGDEQY
>TRBJ1-2|TRBD1|TRBV5-1
ASSLSGGLYGYT
>TRBJ2-3|TRBD2|TRBV7-2
ASSLGSGTVADTQY
>TRBJ2-5|NA|TRBV21-1
ASSKEGPTGGARETQY
>TRBJ1-1|TRBD1|TRBV5-1
ASSTGGNTEAF
>TRBJ1-5|TRBD1|TRBV28
ASSVWTGNGKGPQH
>TRBJ1-3|NA|TRBV3-1/TRBV3-2
ASELGRGNTIY
>TRBJ2-7|TRBD1|TRBV19
ASSSGTGVIEQY